This TCR beta chain originates from a study of OX40 agonist ivuxolimab in advanced cancers. About the study as a whole: The costimulatory receptor OX40 (CD134) was targeted by ivuxolimab, a fully human IgG2 agonistic monoclonal antibody. Intravenous ivuxolimab was administered to patients every 2 weeks at six dose levels: 0.01, 0.1, 0.3, 1.5, 3 and 10 mg/kg. Of the 50 or so patients in dose escalation, about 20 had hepatocellular carcinoma, approximately 15 had melanoma, 9 had renal cell carcinoma and 9 had head and neck cancer. In the dose-escalation cohort, approximately 82% of patients were male, and the mean age was around 65 years with a range of about 20 to 80. Patients were allowed to have had prior anti-PD-1, anti-PD-L1 or anti-CTLA-4 therapy, and approximately 40% of the dose-escalation patients had been treated with checkpoint inhibitors. Partial responses were achieved by three dose-escalation patients, of whom one had hepatocellular carcinoma and two had cutaneous melanoma. Peripheral TCRbeta sequencing was intended to test whether TCR sequence diversity was altered and clonal T-cell expansion was caused by ivuxolimab. The monotherapy dose-escalation portion (N of about 57 patients) of the phase I ivuxolimab trial is reported in the paper.

Overall study results and their limits: After ivuxolimab, expanded clones were on average more numerous among CD8+ T cells than among CD4+ T cells. In the 0.1-3.0 mg/kg groups, partial responders had among the lowest normalized peripheral clonal expansion, particularly in CD8+ T cells. Which antigens the clonally expanded peripheral T cells were specific for was not determined. Low levels of normalized T-cell clonal expansion were also shown by some nonresponding patients. At doses of 0.1 to 3.0 mg/kg, clonal expansion of both CD4+ and CD8+ T cells in blood was seen between baseline and week 6.

For sequencing of the TCRbeta CDR3 region, genomic DNA was extracted from the sorted cells. TCRbeta CDR3 regions were sequenced using the immunoSEQ Assay. TCRdb retrieved this table from immuneACCESS and kept in-frame rearrangements only. Not all clones are present; in checked studies, unresolved V genes account for under half, and no reason is known for the remainder. Within this sample are about 18,000 clones, with more than 60% of them counted one time only. Approximately 20% of the sample rests with the top ten. As regards this clone: No cognate antigen has been identified for it. No base quality values were provided; no much bigger clone lies one nucleotide off.

The CDR1 and CDR2 encoded by the germline V gene are MDHEN and SYDVKM. Clipping removes 5 bases from V and 3 bases from J, with 7 as the unmatched junction base count. The CDR3 goes from the cysteine to the phenylalanine over 16 residues. Left in the record is the CDR3 DNA by itself, 48 bases read in frame from the first base. Patients with autoimmune disease history or receiving systemic immunosuppression were excluded from the trial. Peripheral blood for TCR sequencing was drawn from every dose cohort at baseline, at cycle 4 day 1 and at cycle 7 day 1. Samples were obtained from an open-label, multicenter, first-in-human phase I dose-escalation trial of ivuxolimab. Adults with locally advanced or metastatic melanoma, renal cell carcinoma, hepatocellular carcinoma or head and neck squamous cell carcinoma were enrolled in the trial. Before TCR sequencing, CD4+ T cells and CD8+ T cells were sorted from peripheral blood as separate populations.

The V and J genes are TRBV28 and TRBJ2-1, with TRBD1 matching 10 junction bases. The TCR comes from an adult with an advanced solid tumor such as melanoma, head and neck, liver or kidney cancer. The source was CD4+ or CD8+ T cells sorted from blood, collected in a trial of the OX40 agonist ivuxolimab. CDR3 sequence: CASSPTGGDFYNEQFF. The bases are TGTGCCAGCAGTCCGACAGGGGGCGACTTCTACAATGAGCAGTTCTTC.